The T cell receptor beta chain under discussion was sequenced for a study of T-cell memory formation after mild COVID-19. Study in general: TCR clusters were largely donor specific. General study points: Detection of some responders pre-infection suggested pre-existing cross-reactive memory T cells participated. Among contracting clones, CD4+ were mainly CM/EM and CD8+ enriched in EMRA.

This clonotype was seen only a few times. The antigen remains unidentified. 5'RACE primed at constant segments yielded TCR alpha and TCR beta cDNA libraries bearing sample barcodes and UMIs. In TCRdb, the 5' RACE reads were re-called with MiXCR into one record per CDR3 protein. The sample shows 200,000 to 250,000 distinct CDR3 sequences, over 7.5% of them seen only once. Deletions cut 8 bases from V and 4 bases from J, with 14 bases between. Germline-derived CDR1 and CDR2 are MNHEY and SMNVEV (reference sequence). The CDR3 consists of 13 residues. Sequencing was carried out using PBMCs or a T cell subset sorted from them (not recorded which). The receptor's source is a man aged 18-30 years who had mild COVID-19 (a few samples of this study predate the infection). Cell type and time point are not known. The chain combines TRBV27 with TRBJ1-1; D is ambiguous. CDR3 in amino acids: CASGKPWITEAFF. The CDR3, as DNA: TGTGCCAGCGGGAAGCCGTGGATCACTGAAGCTTTCTTT.